The rows below give T cell receptor beta chains drawn from one sample of a study of blood T cell repertoires in COVID-19. Some clones are missing from TCRdb's copy, which holds only in-frame ones; the method was immunoSEQ multiplex PCR. The sample lists about 290,000 clones, 75% to 90% occurring once. Sequences were obtained from peripheral blood. Source of these receptors: a woman aged 25 to 39 with active or convalescent COVID-19. CDR3s include the opening cysteine and the closing phenylalanine or tryptophan. The size entry is marked missing in some rows and otherwise reads once, few, many or a size class.

>TRBJ1-1|once|14|TRBV7-6
CASSLGQGSTEAFF
>TRBJ1-1|NA|15|TRBV14
CASSQANQGGTEAFF
>TRBJ2-3|NA|13|TRBV6-5
CASSFGQGGTQYF
>TRBJ1-1|few|13|TRBV19
CASSTDRGDEAFF
>TRBJ2-1|NA|16|TRBV5-1
CASSLASGGVHNEQFF
>TRBJ1-2|NA|13|TRBV5-4
CASGLDRGNGYTF
>TRBJ2-6|NA|16|TRBV7-6
CASSQRGFSGANVLTF
>TRBJ1-1|once|19|TRBV5-6
CASVPGSFSPVLLNTEAFF
>TRBJ2-7|NA|13|TRBV15
CATSRDGSYEQYF
>TRBJ2-1|NA|16|TRBV24-1
CATSDRTTNPYNEQFF
>TRBJ2-7|NA|15|TRBV6-2/TRBV6-3
CASSLAGTGSYEQYF
>TRBJ2-3|NA|18|TRBV7-6
CASSPGLALLLPTDTQYF
>TRBJ1-1|NA|15|TRBV5-4
CASSLVGGADRGTFF
>TRBJ2-7|NA|14|TRBV6-2/TRBV6-3
CASSYRRGFYEQYF
>TRBJ2-5|few|15|TRBV7-2
CASSLGPSGEETQYF
>TRBJ2-3|NA|17|TRBV5-8
CASIIAGAHLSTDTQYF
>TRBJ1-6|few|13|TRBV10-2
CASSARQASPLHF
>TRBJ1-1|NA|14|TRBV5-1
CASSLHRVDTEAFF
>TRBJ1-3|NA|15|TRBV30
CAWTILRGPGNTIYF
>TRBJ1-2|NA|15|TRBV4-2
CASSQEPGINYGYTF
>TRBJ1-2|NA|16|TRBV28
CASSLPTFDRGRGYTF
>TRBJ1-6|few|13|TRBV10-1
CASQGVRNSPLHF
>TRBJ2-1|NA|13|TRBV20-1
CSASVQGTSEQFF
>TRBJ2-5|NA|14|TRBV30
CAWGRTGYQETQYF
>TRBJ1-2|NA|16|TRBV7-9
CASSPEQEWTIYGYTF
>TRBJ1-2|once|15|TRBV4-3
CASSQETGGAHGYTF
>TRBJ1-1|NA|16|TRBV5-1
CASSPGTGGAGTEAFF
>TRBJ2-7|NA|16|TRBV7-2
CASSQRTGGPPYEQYF
>TRBJ1-4|NA|14|TRBV2
CASSPTGTNEKLFF
>TRBJ1-1|NA|16|TRBV21-1
CASSEGVRTRTTEAFF
>TRBJ2-5|NA|13|TRBV3-1/TRBV3-2
CASIPGGPETQYF